The 5 T cell receptor beta chains listed next were all sequenced from one sample in a study of OX40 agonist ivuxolimab in advanced cancers. This table comes from immunoSEQ multiplex PCR, and its TCRdb copy is limited to in-frame clones, with some not included. The data show 57,000 or so clones, with about 92% seen just once and 0.55% to 0.8% held by the top ten. Sequencing was performed on CD4+ or CD8+ T cells sorted from blood, taken in a trial of the OX40 agonist ivuxolimab. The receptors were sampled from an adult with an advanced solid tumor such as melanoma, head and neck, liver or kidney cancer.

The V gene is TRBV18, the J gene TRBJ1-2; D uncertain. From germline, CDR1 is KGHSH and CDR2 LQKENI. This CDR3 has 13 amino acids. Trimming shortened V by 0 bases and J by 4 bases, and 6 bases separated the two germline ends. In nucleotides, the CDR3 is TGTGCCAGCTCACCACCGGGAGGCTATGGCTACACCTTC. This sequence encodes CASSPPGGYGYTF.

The CDR3 sequence is CASSLGVPGHVNNQPQHF. The DNA for the CDR3 is TGTGCCAGCAGCTTGGGGGTCCCGGGACATGTGAACAATCAGCCCCAGCATTTT. This chain joins TRBV7-3 and TRBJ1-5, with D tentatively TRBD1 (6 bases). The CDR3 runs to 18 residues. Trimming cost V 3 bases and J 3 bases, with 21 bases left between them. CDR1 is SGHTA, CDR2 FQGTGA, per germline.

In this sample, this clone turned up once. The V gene is TRBV9, the J gene TRBJ2-1; 7 bases align to TRBD1. With 1 base clipped from V and 7 bases from J, the junction kept 2 bases outside the gene matches. Germline assignment: CDR1 SGDLS and CDR2 YYNGEE. The CDR3 runs to 13 residues. CDR3 bases: TGTGCCAGCAGCGTATCAGGGGGAAATGAGCAGTTCTTC. Translation: CASSVSGGNEQFF.

The V gene is TRBV5-5, the J gene TRBJ1-4; TRBD1 matches at 9 bases. CDR1 is SGHKS, CDR2 YYEKEE, per germline (reference sequence). CDR3 size: 16 residues. Trimming cost V 2 bases and J 6 bases; bases outside gene matches: 8. In DNA, the CDR3 is TGTGCCAGCAGCTTACAGGGGGCGGTTGGACATGAAAAACTGTTTTTT. Translated, it gives CASSLQGAVGHEKLFF.

The rearrangement joins TRBV6-5 to TRBJ2-5; D is perhaps TRBD1 or TRBD2 (5 bases each). Trimming left V 6 bases short and J 5 bases short, with 13 bases between. Per the germline V gene, CDR1 is MNHEY and CDR2 is SVGAGI. This CDR3 has 13 amino acids. The CDR3 loop reads CASSPRGAETQYF. The CDR3 nucleotides read TGTGCCAGCAGCCCCAGAGGGGCTGAGACCCAGTACTTC.